One and the same sample provided the 8 T cell receptor beta chains below, sequenced in a study of T cell responses to AZD1222 COVID-19 vaccine. The protocol was immunoSEQ multiplex PCR, while the TCRdb copy is restricted to in-frame clones and leaves out a portion. Here the sample spans around 190,000 clones, around nine tenths being singletons. Sequencing was performed on peripheral blood, taken 28 days after the second AZD1222 dose. The receptor source for this set is an adult who received the AZD1222 COVID-19 vaccine.

This chain uses TRBV7-7 with TRBJ2-2; 15 bases map to TRBD2. Germline V gene sequence: CDR1 SSHAT, CDR2 FNYEAQ (reference sequence). V gave up 5 bases and J gave up 9 bases; unmatched junction bases: 7. The CDR3 spans 16 residues. CDR3 sequence: CASSRTSGGAVRELFF. CDR3 sequence (DNA): TGTGCCAGCAGCAGGACTAGCGGGGGGGCAGTCCGGGAGCTGTTTTTT.

This clone was seen only once. V usage is TRBV2 and J usage is TRBJ2-3, with 8 positions matching TRBD2. In germline, CDR1 is SNHLY, CDR2 FYNNEI. After removal of 3 bases from V and 5 bases from J, the junction contained 7 bases not matched to a gene. The CDR3 spans 15 residues. The CDR3 is CASSDQGRGVDTQYF. In DNA, the CDR3 is TGTGCCAGCAGTGACCAAGGGCGGGGGGTAGATACGCAGTATTTT.

This chain links TRBV7-2 with TRBJ2-2; 9 bases line up with TRBD1. Trimming at V came to 4 bases and at J to 3 bases, leaving 6 bases not matched to a gene. The CDR3 runs 16 residues. The V gene's germline CDR1 is SGHTA and CDR2 FQGNSA. The CDR3 sequence: CASSSRTGEDTGELFF. CDR3 coding DNA: TGTGCCAGCAGCTCCCGGACAGGGGAGGACACCGGGGAGCTGTTTTTT.

J is TRBJ2-3 and V is TRBV30, with D maybe TRBD2 (6 bases). CDR1 is GTSNPN and CDR2 is SVGIG in the germline V gene (reference sequence). The germline V and J ends were trimmed by 4 bases and 6 bases, with 17 bases remaining between them. The CDR3 totals 14 residues. Here the CDR3 DNA reads TGTGCCTGGACAGGCGGGGACCCCTTGGATACGCAGTATTTT. Protein product: CAWTGGDPLDTQYF. Drawing the rest from reference TRBV30 and TRBJ2-3, the complete variable domain is SQTIHQWPATLVQPVGSPLSLECTVEGTSNPNLYWYRQAAGRGLQLLFYSVGIGQISSEVPQNLSASRPQDRQFILSSKKLLLSDSGFYLCAWTGGDPLDTQYFGPGTRLTVL.

The rearrangement links TRBV5-4 to TRBJ1-5; a possible D gene is TRBD1 (5 bases). CDR1 and CDR2 from the germline V gene are SGHNT and YYREEE (reference sequence). The CDR3 has 14 residues. V was cut by 4 bases and J by 3 bases, with 11 bases left in between. Here the CDR3 reads CASSVTGSNQPQHF. The CDR3 DNA is TGTGCCAGCAGCGTAACAGGCTCCAATCAGCCCCAGCATTTT.

Here the CDR3 DNA reads TGTGCCTCTGGGGAGGACAGGGTTACCGGGGAGCTGTTTTTT. Translation: CASGEDRVTGELFF. V and J are TRBV10-3 and TRBJ2-2; TRBD1 matches 8 bases. Per germline, CDR1 ENHRY and CDR2 SYGVKD. J gave up 5 bases and V 11 bases, and 10 bases lay outside the gene matches. CDR3 length equals 14 residues.

This chain uses TRBV5-1 with TRBJ2-1, with TRBD1 as a possible D gene (6 bases). Germline V gene lookup returns CDR1 SGHRS and CDR2 YFSETQ. The germline V and J ends were trimmed by 0 bases and 15 bases, with 13 bases remaining between them. The CDR3 totals 12 residues. In nucleotides, the CDR3 is TGCGCCAGCAGCTTGGTTGGCAGGGGTTGGTTCTTC. This translates into CASSLVGRGWFF.

V and J are TRBV7-3 and TRBJ1-1; D possibly corresponds to TRBD1 (5 bases). This CDR3 is built from 15 residues. V dropped 4 bases and J dropped 0 bases, with 12 bases sitting between them. Germline V gene lookup returns CDR1 SGHTA and CDR2 FQGTGA. For the CDR3, the DNA is TGTGCCAGCAGCTCGGGACTCAGGATGAACACTGAAGCTTTCTTT. This gives the protein CASSSGLRMNTEAFF.